A single sample is the source of the 32 T cell receptor beta chains below, sequenced in a study of cytomegalovirus exposure and HLA in healthy donors. Vbeta (60) and Jbeta (13) primers were used in the PCR. Data came from immunoSEQ multiplex PCR; TCRdb stores just in-frame clones and leaves some out. The sample lists roughly 100,000 clones; 76% were seen once. The sequencing sample was made of PBMCs. These receptor sequences come from a man aged 35-49 years in good health and CMV-seropositive.

The chain has TRBV5-4 and TRBJ2-7; tentatively, D is TRBD1 (6 bases). Trimming removed 0 bases at V and 7 bases at J, with 8 bases between. Germline lookup yields CDR1 SGHNT and CDR2 YYREEE (reference sequence). The CDR3 covers 12 residues. The CDR3 region has the DNA TGTGCCAGCAGCTTGGGGACAGCGGAGCAGTACTTC. It translates to CASSLGTAEQYF.

The V gene is TRBV6-5, the J gene TRBJ2-1, with a possible D match to TRBD1 (6 bases). Germline CDR1 and CDR2: MNHEY and SVGAGI. V lost 6 bases and J 7 bases, leaving 13 bases between the germline ends. This CDR3 has 13 amino acids. CDR3 coding DNA: TGTGCCAGCAGCAGGGGCGCGGATAATGAGCAGTTCTTC. This translates into CASSRGADNEQFF.

This rearrangement joins TRBV29-1 to TRBJ1-5; TRBD1 matches at 10 bases. Germline V gene data show CDR1 as SQVTM and CDR2 as ANQGSEA. The CDR3 spans 13 residues. Trimming took 6 bases from V and 10 from J; bases not matched to a gene: 9. The CDR3: CSVAPGQGRPQHF. In DNA, the CDR3 is TGCAGCGTGGCCCCGGGACAGGGGCGTCCCCAGCATTTT.

The chain carries TRBV29-1 and TRBJ1-5, with 9 positions matching TRBD1. This CDR3 region has 18 residues. Unmatched junction bases numbered 13, after V lost 4 bases and J lost 0 bases. The V gene's germline CDR1 is SQVTM and CDR2 ANQGSEA. The CDR3 sequence is CSVGLRDRDFYSNQPQHF. Here the CDR3 DNA reads TGCAGCGTTGGCCTCCGGGACAGGGACTTTTATAGCAATCAGCCCCAGCATTTT.

V and J are TRBV9 and TRBJ1-3; no firm D call. The CDR3 loop spans 13 amino acids. The V gene lost 2 bases and the J gene lost 1 base, with 4 bases spanning the gap. CDR1 is SGDLS and CDR2 is YYNGEE in the germline V gene. This CDR3 is CASSVTSGNTIYF. The CDR3 bases are TGTGCCAGCAGCGTTACTTCTGGAAACACCATATATTTT.

The chain carries TRBV5-4 and TRBJ1-4, with D possibly being TRBD1 (5 bases). The CDR3 covers 18 residues. The V gene lost 3 bases and the J gene lost 7 bases, with 25 bases spanning the gap. CDR1 SGHNT and CDR2 YYREEE come from the germline V gene (reference sequence). As DNA, the CDR3 is TGTGCCAGCAGCTCCGGAGGGACCCTAACAGGAGGGAGTGAAAAACTGTTTTTT. This translates into CASSSGGTLTGGSEKLFF.

The chain couples TRBV7-2 to TRBJ1-3, with TRBD1 matching over 9 bases. The V and J ends lost 6 bases and 4 bases, in that order; junction bases with no gene match: 4. This CDR3 spans 14 amino acids. CDR1 is SGHTA, CDR2 FQGNSA, per germline. The CDR3, as DNA: TGTGCCAGCAGTAGAGGGACAGGGGGAAACACCATATATTTT. Amino acids: CASSRGTGGNTIYF.

The V call is TRBV4-1, the J call TRBJ2-1, with 8 bases that match TRBD1. The CDR3 has 15 amino acids. With 8 bases clipped from V and 7 bases from J, the junction kept 13 bases outside the gene matches. Germline values: CDR1 MGHRA, CDR2 YSYEKL. The CDR3 DNA is TGCGCCAGCGGATCCAGGGGGCCACGTGGGAATGAGCAGTTCTTC. Amino acids: CASGSRGPRGNEQFF.

This clone was recorded a few times. This chain joins TRBV11-2 and TRBJ2-7, with 9 bases aligning to TRBD1. Trimming cost V 1 base and J 4 bases; bases outside gene matches: 5. The CDR3 is 15 amino acids. Germline V CDR1 and CDR2: SGHAT, FQNNGV. The CDR3 loop reads CASSLGTGAFYEQYF. The CDR3 region has the DNA TGTGCCAGCAGCTTAGGGACAGGGGCATTTTACGAGCAGTACTTC.

The chain couples TRBV2 to TRBJ1-5; D might be TRBD1 (5 bases). V dropped 8 bases and J dropped 1 base, with 9 bases sitting between them. This CDR3 is built from 13 residues. CDR1 and CDR2 from the germline V gene are SNHLY and FYNNEI. CDR3 loop: CASQTVSNQPQHF. CDR3 DNA: TGTGCCAGCCAGACAGTAAGCAATCAGCCCCAGCATTTT.

The chain recombines TRBV7-3 with TRBJ2-7; 8 bases align to TRBD1. CDR3 length: 15 residues. With 5 bases clipped from V and 1 base from J, the junction kept 7 bases outside the gene matches. Germline V lookup: CDR1 SGHTA, CDR2 FQGTGA. CDR3 DNA: TGTGCCAGCAGCCTAGACAGGGGAGGTTCCTACGAGCAGTACTTC. This gives the protein CASSLDRGGSYEQYF. Supplemented by reference TRBV7-3 and TRBJ2-7, the full variable domain reads GAGVSQTPSNKVTEKGKYVELRCDPISGHTALYWYRQSLGQGPEFLIYFQGTGAADDSGLPNDRFFAVRPEGSVSTLKIQRTERGDSAVYLCASSLDRGGSYEQYFGPGTRLTVT.

This chain joins TRBV18 and TRBJ1-1, with D unclear. V lost 3 bases and J 7 bases, leaving 15 bases between the germline ends. Germline lookup yields CDR1 KGHSH and CDR2 LQKENI. The CDR3 runs to 14 residues. This chain's CDR3 is CASSPRAIYNEAFF. The CDR3 DNA reads TGTGCCAGCTCACCCAGAGCGATCTATAATGAAGCTTTCTTT.

V is TRBV29-1 and J is TRBJ2-3; 10 nucleotides align to TRBD2. Germline V gene sequence: CDR1 SQVTM, CDR2 ANQGSEA. The CDR3 consists of 14 residues. The ends lost 4 bases at V and 5 bases at J; junction bases unmatched: 6. The CDR3 DNA reads TGCAGCGTTGTAGTAGCGGGAGGTATAGATACGCAGTATTTT. As protein: CSVVVAGGIDTQYF.

This clone was found once. The genes are TRBV19 and TRBJ1-5; a possible D gene is TRBD1 (5 bases). Trimming pared 4 bases from V and 6 bases from J, leaving 10 bases between. The length of the CDR3 is 13 residues. In germline, CDR1 is LNHDA, CDR2 SQIVND (reference sequence). This chain's CDR3 is CASSNQGVQPQHF. The CDR3 DNA reads TGTGCCAGTAGTAATCAGGGTGTTCAGCCCCAGCATTTT.

This clone came up a few times. V usage is TRBV10-2 and J usage is TRBJ2-7; 12 nucleotides line up with TRBD2. This CDR3 spans 15 amino acids. Germline trimming cut 6 bases from V and 5 bases from J; bases unmatched to any gene: 8. The germline gives CDR1 WSHSY, CDR2 SAAADI. The CDR3 nucleotides read TGCGCCAGCAGGAGACTAGCGGGAGTCAATAACGAGCAGTACTTC. It encodes CASRRLAGVNNEQYF.

This clone came up a few times. CDR3 bases: TGTGCCAGCAGCCCTCGGACTAGCGGGAGGGCCTACAATGAGCAGTTCTTC. Its translation: CASSPRTSGRAYNEQFF. This sequence joins TRBV7-2 and TRBJ2-1; 15 nucleotides align to TRBD2. Trimming cost V 5 bases and J 2 bases; bases outside gene matches: 4. The CDR3 has 17 residues. CDR1 SGHTA and CDR2 FQGNSA come from the germline V gene.

The chain uses TRBV29-1 and TRBJ2-7; 9 bases map to TRBD1. The CDR3 length is 14 residues. Trimming cost V 3 bases and J 4 bases; bases outside gene matches: 7. Germline CDR1 SQVTM, CDR2 ANQGSEA. The CDR3 loop reads CSVDPTGGRYEQYF. CDR3 DNA: TGCAGCGTTGATCCGACAGGGGGTAGGTACGAGCAGTACTTC.

The V and J genes are TRBV5-4 and TRBJ1-2, with 7 nucleotides matching TRBD1. This CDR3 has 13 residues. The V gene's germline CDR1 is SGHNT and CDR2 YYREEE (reference sequence). With 2 bases clipped from V and 4 bases from J, the junction kept 2 bases outside the gene matches. The CDR3 here is CASSFRDSYGYTF. In DNA, the CDR3 is TGTGCCAGCAGCTTCCGGGACAGCTATGGCTACACCTTC.

The chain is built from TRBV6-5 and TRBJ1-6, with unresolved D. CDR3 length equals 14 residues. Per germline, CDR1 MNHEY and CDR2 SVGAGI. Deletions cut 6 bases from V and 6 bases from J, with 12 bases between. Here the CDR3 DNA reads TGTGCCAGCAGCTCCGGGAGCATTAATTCACCCCTCCACTTT. Encoded protein: CASSSGSINSPLHF.

The chain has TRBV4-1 and TRBJ2-5; D might be TRBD2 (6 bases). Trimming pared 1 base from V and 2 bases from J, leaving 14 bases between. Looked up from germline, CDR1 is MGHRA and CDR2 is YSYEKL. CDR3 size: 16 residues. The CDR3 DNA reads TGCGCCAGCAGCCAAGGGCGGGGAAACTTTCAAGAGACCCAGTACTTC. Amino acid sequence: CASSQGRGNFQETQYF.

This chain links TRBV18 with TRBJ1-1; the match to TRBD1 covers 9 bases. Trimming took 5 bases from V and 1 from J; bases not matched to a gene: 8. Germline loops: CDR1 KGHSH, CDR2 LQKENI. CDR3 length equals 16 residues. As DNA, the CDR3 is TGTGCCAGCTCATCGGGACAGGGTCTGGGGAACACTGAAGCTTTCTTT. Translation gives CASSSGQGLGNTEAFF.

The rearrangement joins TRBV10-3 to TRBJ2-7; 11 positions agree with TRBD2. Germline assignment: CDR1 ENHRY and CDR2 SYGVKD. V lost 0 bases, J lost 6 bases, and 7 bases stayed unmatched. The length of the CDR3 is 16 residues. The CDR3: CAISESSSGRRSEQYF. CDR3 bases: TGTGCCATCAGTGAGTCATCTAGCGGGAGGAGGAGCGAGCAGTACTTC.

This chain links TRBV29-1 with TRBJ2-1; 8 bases are a match to TRBD1. The CDR3 covers 11 residues. After removal of 7 bases from V and 8 bases from J, the junction contained 4 bases not matched to a gene. The V gene's germline CDR1 is SQVTM and CDR2 ANQGSEA. The CDR3 spells CSGGQGYEQFF. CDR3 DNA: TGCAGCGGTGGACAGGGCTATGAGCAGTTCTTC.

The chain is built from TRBV30 and TRBJ1-2, with 8 bases lining up with TRBD1. This CDR3 has 12 amino acids. Germline V CDR1 and CDR2: GTSNPN, SVGIG (reference sequence). The junction had 7 bases not matched to a gene; V was cut back by 5 bases and J by 8 bases. In DNA form, the CDR3 reads TGTGCCTGGGCAGGGGGCGCGGCGGGCTACACCTTC. Protein product: CAWAGGAAGYTF.

There are a few counts of this clone. The genes are TRBV27 and TRBJ2-1; D possibly corresponds to TRBD2 (6 bases). With 0 bases removed from V and 7 bases from J, the gap between germline ends came to 13 bases. This CDR3 has 15 residues. CDR1 is MNHEY and CDR2 is SMNVEV in the germline V gene (reference sequence). The CDR3 sequence is CASSLSRGLLNEQFF. CDR3 in DNA: TGTGCCAGCAGTTTATCGAGGGGACTCCTTAATGAGCAGTTCTTC.

The CDR3 protein is CASSQQGGEQYF. For the CDR3, the DNA is TGTGCCAGCTCACAACAGGGGGGGGAGCAGTACTTC. V and J are TRBV18 and TRBJ2-7, with D tentatively TRBD1 (8 bases). The V gene's germline CDR1 is KGHSH and CDR2 LQKENI. The CDR3 runs 12 residues. Trimming took off 4 bases at V and 7 bases at J, with 11 bases between the two ends.

The chain joins TRBV7-9 to TRBJ2-1; D is uncertain. CDR3 length: 16 amino acids. Germline V gene data show CDR1 as SEHNR and CDR2 as FQNEAQ (reference sequence). Trimming removed 6 bases from V and 8 bases from J, with 23 bases in between. The CDR3: CASSRLGGAAGDEQFF. CDR3 bases: TGTGCCAGCAGTCGGTTAGGTGGAGCCGCCGGCGATGAGCAGTTCTTC.

The V and J genes are TRBV5-4 and TRBJ2-6; 7 nucleotides line up with TRBD1. This CDR3 is built from 14 residues. J gave up 10 bases and V 2 bases, and 6 bases lay outside the gene matches. The V gene's germline CDR1 is SGHNT and CDR2 YYREEE (reference sequence). CDR3 sequence: CASSFQGVGNVLTF. The DNA of the CDR3 is TGTGCCAGCAGCTTCCAGGGGGTGGGTAACGTCCTGACTTTC.

V usage is TRBV6-6 and J usage is TRBJ2-7, with D tentatively TRBD2 (6 bases). V was cut by 0 bases and J by 5 bases, with 8 bases left in between. CDR3 length equals 13 residues. From germline, CDR1 is MNHNY and CDR2 SVGAGI (reference sequence). CDR3 coding DNA: TGTGCCAGCAGTTACTCGCGGGGTAACGAGCAGTACTTC. Its protein is CASSYSRGNEQYF.

The CDR3 DNA follows: TGTGCCAGCAGTCTCCGGGACAGGGGTCGTAAGACCCAGTACTTC. Its protein is CASSLRDRGRKTQYF. The chain joins TRBV6-5 to TRBJ2-5; TRBD1 aligns across 10 bases. The CDR3 sequence is 15 residues long. Germline lookup yields CDR1 MNHEY and CDR2 SVGAGI. The V gene end was trimmed by 5 bases and the J gene end by 6 bases; junction bases not matched to a gene: 9.

The chain recombines TRBV29-1 with TRBJ1-2; perhaps TRBD1 as D (5 bases). V lost 5 bases, J lost 4 bases, and 11 bases lay in between. The CDR3 is made up of 12 amino acids. CDR1 is SQVTM, CDR2 ANQGSEA, per germline. CDR3 nucleotide sequence: TGCAGCGTTAAGCAGGGTGGCTATGGCTACACCTTC. It translates to CSVKQGGYGYTF.

The chain has TRBV27 and TRBJ1-2; 7 bases are a match to TRBD1. Germline V gene sequence: CDR1 MNHEY, CDR2 SMNVEV (reference sequence). J gave up 8 bases and V 5 bases, and 11 bases lay outside the gene matches. This CDR3 region has 14 residues. Here the CDR3 reads CASSPGQSRRGYTF. The CDR3 region has the DNA TGTGCCAGCAGTCCGGGACAGTCCCGTCGGGGCTACACCTTC.